This T cell receptor beta chain was sequenced during a study of Ad26.COV2.S vaccination and SARS-CoV-2 variants. Regarding the study as a whole: Vaccine recipients showed a spike-specific TCR breadth that was higher than in placebo recipients.

Treatment in this sample: some 19 received Ad26.COV2.S at low or high dose, single or two shots; about 5 received placebo; per-sample allocation not given. Day 63 after the first injection of vaccine or placebo was the sampling time. Repertoires were generated with immunoSEQ multiplex PCR, while TCRdb's copy carries only in-frame clones and drops some. This sample has approximately 400,000 clones, with roughly 80% found just once. The CDR3 is 14 amino acids. The V gene's germline CDR1 is KGHSH and CDR2 LQKENI. The germline V and J ends were trimmed by 5 bases and 5 bases, with 16 bases remaining between them. A word on this clone: The target antigen is unknown.

This rearrangement joins TRBV18 to TRBJ2-7; D gene uncertain. The sequencing used peripheral blood, collected in a trial of Ad26.COV2.S vaccine versus placebo. The TCR comes from a person aged 18-60 years who received the Ad26.COV2.S COVID-19 vaccine or a placebo. The CDR3 loop reads CASSGSQITHEQYF. The CDR3 DNA reads as TGTGCCAGCTCAGGCTCTCAGATCACACACGAGCAGTACTTC. Based on the CDR3 plus reference TRBV18 and TRBJ2-7, the full variable domain is NAGVMQNPRHLVRRRGQEARLRCSPMKGHSHVYWYRQLPEEGLKFMVYLQKENIIDESGMPKERFSAEFPKEGPSILRIQQVVRGDSAAYFCASSGSQITHEQYFGPGTRLTVT.